This T cell receptor beta chain was captured by sequencing in a study of blood T cell repertoires in COVID-19. Study in general: Acute-phase and convalescent COVID-19 samples originated in the United States, Italy and Spain.

Repertoires were generated with immunoSEQ multiplex PCR, while TCRdb's copy carries only in-frame clones and drops some. The sample includes approximately 190,000 clones, roughly 81% of them seen just once. Material for sequencing was peripheral blood. This receptor was taken from a woman in her 70s with active or convalescent COVID-19.

In DNA, the CDR3 is TGCGCCAGCAGCATTATTCCGGGACAGGGCGGCGAGCAGTACTTC. It translates to CASSIIPGQGGEQYF. This chain joins TRBV5-1 and TRBJ2-7, with 9 bases that match TRBD1. The CDR3 has 15 amino acids. Trimming cost V 4 bases and J 6 bases; bases outside gene matches: 11. Germline assignment: CDR1 SGHRS and CDR2 YFSETQ.